This T cell receptor beta chain was obtained from a study of memory CD4+ T cells and cytomegalovirus serostatus (dated by TCRdb to the late 2010s). Background on the whole study: The cohort comprised 33 healthy Belgian adults, 9 CMV seropositive and about 25 CMV seronegative. The study sequenced CD4+ memory TCRbeta repertoires of a Belgian cohort with known cytomegalovirus serostatus to replicate a published TCR-based CMV serostatus classifier.

The Quick-DNA Microprep Kit was used to extract genomic DNA from the sorted cells. TCRbeta DNA was amplified with the immunoSEQ hsTCRbeta kit following the manufacturer's protocol. TCRbeta libraries were sequenced on an Illumina MiSeq instrument. The paper's data handling went like this. Following removal of out-of-frame sequences, approximately 2.1 million distinct TCRbeta sequences were retained, with an average of around 67,000 per individual. Each individual was scored according to the count of approximately 170 previously reported CMV-associated TCRbeta sequences and the total productive distinct TCRbeta count. A beta-binomial model was reimplemented in Python, and random forests from scikit-learn, run with default parameters, were trained on data from the US cohort. Classifier performance on the Belgian cohort was reported as the median AUC with percentile confidence intervals calculated over 10,000 bootstrap iterations. Drawn from immuneACCESS, this table holds only the in-frame rearrangements with V and J called that TCRdb kept. Clones are partly lost; checked studies trace under half to an unresolved V gene and leave the rest unexplained. Clone size and the V and J calls come from that table; the DNA yielded D and trimming. This sample lists over 50,000 clones; around 80% were detected once. In total, the top ten clones hold 1.5% to 2% of the sample.

In the case of this clone: There is no known antigen for this receptor. Per-base quality was not reported, and no clone a single base away is much larger than it.

A FACSAria II was used to sort memory CD4+ T cells, defined as single viable CD3+CD4+CD8-CD45RO+ cells. CMV serostatus was determined with a Roche Elecsys assay detecting serum IgG against CMV pp150, pp28, p38 and p52. Once the samples were thawed, total CD4+ T cells were enriched through positive selection using CD4 magnetic microbeads. The samples came from a different study that was designed specifically to examine the CD4+ T cell memory repertoire. Following standard operating procedures, peripheral blood mononuclear cells were isolated and cryopreserved, while serum was kept at -80 degrees C. CD3-PerCP (BW264/56), CD4-APC (RPA-T4), CD45RO-PE (UCHT1) and CD8-Pacific Orange (3B5) antibodies were used for staining, and non-viable cells were excluded with Sytox blue. Points the paper makes about the study in general: Results were interpreted as suggesting that the CMV-associated TCR signature is largely present in the CD4+ memory repertoire. On the Belgian cohort, the classifier based on the original framework reached a median bootstrapped AUC of roughly 0.96, with a 95% CI of 0.76-1.00. Only CD4+CD45RO+ memory cells were sequenced, in contrast to the original study, which included naive and memory CD4+ and CD8+ populations. CMV serostatus prediction reached a median bootstrapped AUC of roughly 0.96 with the original framework and 0.85 to 0.91 with a US-trained random forest. Of fewer than 200 previously reported CMV-associated TCRbeta sequences, about 72 appeared in the CD4+ memory repertoires, each in one to five individuals.

The CDR3 runs 17 amino acids, cysteine and phenylalanine included. Only the CDR3 DNA is retained, 51 bases long and in frame from the first base. V sheds 6 bases and J sheds 6 bases, leaving 21 bases between their ends. CDR1 and CDR2, looked up from the germline V gene, are MDHEN and SYDVKM. The clonotype was recovered from an adult in good health and CMV-seronegative. The V and J genes are TRBV28 and TRBJ1-6; TRBD1 is a possible D gene, resting on 6 matching bases. Sequencing input: memory CD4+ T cells from blood. The CDR3 is CASRQSGTRSPNSPLHF. In nucleotide form, the sequence is TGTGCCAGCAGGCAAAGCGGGACAAGGAGCCCTAATTCACCCCTCCACTTT.